The sequence of this TCR beta chain was determined in a study of shared clonotypes between healthy human individuals. For the study at large: Ranging from 18 to 49 in age, donors were two women and three men.

In the sorted-subset replicate PCRs, 200 ng DNA, 29,000 or so T cell genomes, was used. Method: immunoSEQ multiplex PCR; TCRdb's copy keeps in-frame clones and lacks some. The data contain about 2.2 million clones, about 94% of them singletons. This clone has only one observation. The antigen is unknown. Study observations and caveats: Non-shared clonotypes had lower generation probabilities than those shared by all four donors.

The CDR3 runs 15 residues. Germline V CDR1 and CDR2: SGHAT, FQDESV (reference sequence). Trimming shortened V by 5 bases and J by 0 bases, and 13 bases separated the two germline ends. CD45RO-negative cells were positively selected for CCR7, leaving out terminally differentiated effector memory CD45RA+ cells. Sequenced material: naive CD8+ T cells from PBMCs. The chain carries TRBV11-1 and TRBJ1-2; D ambiguous. The sequence derives from a man younger than 35 in good health. Some clones in this sample may be carry-over from other donors' samples. CDR3 sequence: CASSLSAGPNYGYTF. Written as DNA, the CDR3 is TGTGCCAGCAGCCTATCTGCCGGTCCTAACTATGGCTACACCTTC.